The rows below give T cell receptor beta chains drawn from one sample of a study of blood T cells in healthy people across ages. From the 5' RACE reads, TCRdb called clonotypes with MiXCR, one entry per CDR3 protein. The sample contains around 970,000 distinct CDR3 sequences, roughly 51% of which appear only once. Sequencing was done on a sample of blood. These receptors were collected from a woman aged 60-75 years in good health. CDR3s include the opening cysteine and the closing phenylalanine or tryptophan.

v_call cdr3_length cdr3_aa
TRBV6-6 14 CASSADSFSYEQYF
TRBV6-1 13 CASSVPGNTEAFF
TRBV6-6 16 CASRNQPGGGPVEAFF
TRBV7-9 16 CASSFTPGQGVETQYF
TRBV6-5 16 CASSYSMLAGTGTQYF
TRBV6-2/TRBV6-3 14 CASSYVSGDYEQYF
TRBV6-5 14 CASSYVAGDNEQFF
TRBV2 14 CASGLAGGWDTQYF
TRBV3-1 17 CASSQDTRERVTDTQYF
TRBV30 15 CAWREPSGSYNEQFF
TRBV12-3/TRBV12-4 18 CASSRGLVGGTGANVLTF
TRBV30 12 CAWSEGLYEQYF
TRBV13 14 CASSPRESSYEQYF
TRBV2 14 CASSEALARYEQYF
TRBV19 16 CASSGRSETGTDTQYF
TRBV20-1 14 CSASRDRAFDTQYF
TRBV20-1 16 CSARALLLAGIETQYF
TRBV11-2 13 CANARHITDTQYF
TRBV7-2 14 CASSRPPHTDTQYF
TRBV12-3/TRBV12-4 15 CASSLRDRAKNIQYF
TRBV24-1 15 CATNAGIPGQETQYF
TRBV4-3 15 CASSQDRDNLYEQYF
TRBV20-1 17 CSALDRTGTSIVYEQFF
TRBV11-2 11 CASSQQYEQYF
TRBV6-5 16 CASSSGAFVTNEKLFF
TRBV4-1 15 CASSQDGSPADTQYF
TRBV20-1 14 CSARDLGFDYGYTF
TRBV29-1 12 CSVERGGYEQYF
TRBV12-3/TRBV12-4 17 CASSSPGTRVGTDAQYF
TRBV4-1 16 CASSSPTSGVSGEQFF
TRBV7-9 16 CASSPRGANTYNEQFF
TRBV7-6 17 CASSLLGFPAGEETQYF
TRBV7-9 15 CASSTSPPEPHGYTF
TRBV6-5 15 CASSLGRADTDTQYF
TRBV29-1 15 CSVEGVAGGPDTQYF
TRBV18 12 CASSPGDEKLFF
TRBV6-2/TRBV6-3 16 CASRTLGQGSNQPQHF
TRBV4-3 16 CASSQDSAGNYNEQFF
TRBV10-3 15 CAISFWTTNAGELFF
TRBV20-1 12 CRLGAATYGYTF
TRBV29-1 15 CSVTPGTGGYNEQFF
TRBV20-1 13 CSARDPLAYEQYF
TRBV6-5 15 CASSYGPGSNYGYTF